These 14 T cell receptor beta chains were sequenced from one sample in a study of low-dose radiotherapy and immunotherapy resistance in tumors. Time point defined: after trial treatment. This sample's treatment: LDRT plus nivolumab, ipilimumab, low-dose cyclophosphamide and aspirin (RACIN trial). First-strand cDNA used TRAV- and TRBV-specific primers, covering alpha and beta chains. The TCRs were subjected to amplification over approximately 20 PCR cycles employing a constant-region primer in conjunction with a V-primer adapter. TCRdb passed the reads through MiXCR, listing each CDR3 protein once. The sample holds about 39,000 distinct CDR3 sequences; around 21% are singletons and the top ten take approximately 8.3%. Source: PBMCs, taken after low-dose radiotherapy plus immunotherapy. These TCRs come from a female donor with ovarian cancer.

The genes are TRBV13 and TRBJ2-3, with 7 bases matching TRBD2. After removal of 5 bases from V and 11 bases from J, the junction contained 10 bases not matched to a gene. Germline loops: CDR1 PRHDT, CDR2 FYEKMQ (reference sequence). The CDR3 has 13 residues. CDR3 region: CASSLSTAGKQYF. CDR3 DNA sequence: TGTGCCAGCAGCCTTTCGACAGCGGGGAAGCAGTATTTT.

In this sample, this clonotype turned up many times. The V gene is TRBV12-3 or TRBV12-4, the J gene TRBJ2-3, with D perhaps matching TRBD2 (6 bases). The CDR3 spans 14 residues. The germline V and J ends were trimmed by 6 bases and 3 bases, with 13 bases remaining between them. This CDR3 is CASRSIAETDTQYF. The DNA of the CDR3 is TGTGCCAGCAGATCTATAGCGGAGACAGATACGCAGTATTTT.

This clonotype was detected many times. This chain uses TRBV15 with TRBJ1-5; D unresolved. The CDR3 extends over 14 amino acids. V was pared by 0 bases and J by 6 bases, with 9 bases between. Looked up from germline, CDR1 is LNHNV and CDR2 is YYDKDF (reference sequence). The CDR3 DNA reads TGTGCCACCAGCAGAGAAGGGAGTCGTCAGCCCCAGCATTTT. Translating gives CATSREGSRQPQHF.

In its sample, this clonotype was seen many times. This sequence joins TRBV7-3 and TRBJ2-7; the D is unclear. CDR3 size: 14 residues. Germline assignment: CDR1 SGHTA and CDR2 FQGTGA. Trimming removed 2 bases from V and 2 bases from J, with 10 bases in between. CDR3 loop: CASSLGLDPYEQYF. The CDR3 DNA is TGTGCCAGCAGCTTAGGTCTGGACCCCTACGAGCAGTACTTC.

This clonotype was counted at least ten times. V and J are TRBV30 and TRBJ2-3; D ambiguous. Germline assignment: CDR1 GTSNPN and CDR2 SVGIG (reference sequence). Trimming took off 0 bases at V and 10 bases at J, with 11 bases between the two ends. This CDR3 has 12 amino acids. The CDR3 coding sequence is TGTGCCTGGAGTGTACCGGCGAGGCCGCAGTATTTT. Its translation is CAWSVPARPQYF.

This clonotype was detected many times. This CDR3 reads CASSSTGTVSRVQETQYF. The DNA for the CDR3 is TGTGCCAGCAGTTCCACCGGGACAGTTTCTAGAGTCCAAGAGACCCAGTACTTC. V usage is TRBV28 and J usage is TRBJ2-5, with TRBD1 identical over 7 bases. The CDR3 length is 18 residues. Germline V gene lookup returns CDR1 MDHEN and CDR2 SYDVKM. Unmatched junction bases numbered 15, after V lost 4 bases and J lost 1 base.

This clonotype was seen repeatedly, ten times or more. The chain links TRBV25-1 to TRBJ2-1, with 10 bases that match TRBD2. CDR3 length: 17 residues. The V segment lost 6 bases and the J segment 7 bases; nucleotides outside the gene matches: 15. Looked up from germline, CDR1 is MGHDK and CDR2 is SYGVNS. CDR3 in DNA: TGTGCCAGCAGCCCTCGGGAGGCTAGCGGGAGTGGTAATGAGCAGTTCTTC. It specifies CASSPREASGSGNEQFF.

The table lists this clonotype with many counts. The DNA for the CDR3 is TGTGCCAGCAGTTCCAAAATAGGCAGGGGTGGCAACGAGCAGTACTTC. Translated, it gives CASSSKIGRGGNEQYF. The chain employs TRBV6-2 or TRBV6-3 and TRBJ2-7; possibly TRBD1 for D (6 bases). V lost 4 bases and J 5 bases, leaving 21 bases between the germline ends. Per germline, CDR1 MNHEY and CDR2 SVGEGT. The CDR3 totals 16 residues.

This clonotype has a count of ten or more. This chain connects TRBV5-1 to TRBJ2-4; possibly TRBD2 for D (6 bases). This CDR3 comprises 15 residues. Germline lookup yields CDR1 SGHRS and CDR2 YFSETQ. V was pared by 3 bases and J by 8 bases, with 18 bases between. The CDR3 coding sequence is TGCGCCAGCAGCTCCACGACTAGTGATCGGGACATTCAGTACTTC. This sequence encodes CASSSTTSDRDIQYF.

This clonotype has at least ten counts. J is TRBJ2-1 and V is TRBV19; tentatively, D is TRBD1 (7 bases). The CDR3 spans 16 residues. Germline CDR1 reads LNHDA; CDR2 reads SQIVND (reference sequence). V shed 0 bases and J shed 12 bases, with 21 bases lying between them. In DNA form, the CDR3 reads TGTGCCAGTAGTATAGAAGGGGGGACAGAGAGAATGCGGCAGTTCTTC. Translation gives CASSIEGGTERMRQFF. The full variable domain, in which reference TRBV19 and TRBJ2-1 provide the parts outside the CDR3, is DGGITQSPKYLFRKEGQNVTLSCEQNLNHDAMYWYRQDPGQGLRLIYYSQIVNDFQKGDIAEGYSVSREKKESFPLTVTSAQKNPTAFYLCASSIEGGTERMRQFFGPGTRLTVL.

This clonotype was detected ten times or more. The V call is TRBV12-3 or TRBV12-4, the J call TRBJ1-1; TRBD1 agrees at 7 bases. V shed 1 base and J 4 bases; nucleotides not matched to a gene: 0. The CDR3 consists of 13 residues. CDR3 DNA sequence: TGTGCCAGCAGTTTAGAGGGGGCCACTGAAGCTTTCTTT. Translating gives CASSLEGATEAFF.

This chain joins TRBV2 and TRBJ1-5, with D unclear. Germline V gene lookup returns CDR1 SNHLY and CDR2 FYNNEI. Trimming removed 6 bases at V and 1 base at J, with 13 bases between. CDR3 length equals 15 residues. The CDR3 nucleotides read TGTGCCAGCAGCCCTTTAATCGTGAGCAATCAGCCCCAGCATTTT. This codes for CASSPLIVSNQPQHF.

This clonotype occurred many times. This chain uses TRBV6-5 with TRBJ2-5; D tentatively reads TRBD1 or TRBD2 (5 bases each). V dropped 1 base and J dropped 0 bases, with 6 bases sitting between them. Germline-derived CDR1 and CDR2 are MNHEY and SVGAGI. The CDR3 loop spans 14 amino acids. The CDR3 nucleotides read TGTGCCAGCAGTTACTGGGGGTACCAAGAGACCCAGTACTTC. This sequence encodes CASSYWGYQETQYF.

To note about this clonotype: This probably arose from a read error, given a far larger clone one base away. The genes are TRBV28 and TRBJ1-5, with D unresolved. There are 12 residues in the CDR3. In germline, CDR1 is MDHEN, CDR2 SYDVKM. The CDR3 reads CTSSYGGQPQHF. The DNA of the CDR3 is TGTACCAGCAGTTACGGCGGGCAGCCCCAGCATTTT.